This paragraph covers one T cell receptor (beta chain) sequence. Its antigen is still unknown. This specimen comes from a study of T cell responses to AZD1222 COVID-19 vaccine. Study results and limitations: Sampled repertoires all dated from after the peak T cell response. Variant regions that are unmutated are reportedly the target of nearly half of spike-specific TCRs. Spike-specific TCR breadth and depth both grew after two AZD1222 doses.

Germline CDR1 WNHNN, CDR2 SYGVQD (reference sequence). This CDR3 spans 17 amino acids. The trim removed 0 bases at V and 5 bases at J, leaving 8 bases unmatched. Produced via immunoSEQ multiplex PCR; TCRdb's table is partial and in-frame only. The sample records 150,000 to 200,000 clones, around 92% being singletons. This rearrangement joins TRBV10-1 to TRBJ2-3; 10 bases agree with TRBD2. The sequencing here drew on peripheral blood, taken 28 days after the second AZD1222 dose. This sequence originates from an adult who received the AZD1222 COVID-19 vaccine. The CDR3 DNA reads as TGCGCCAGCAGTGAGTCGATAAGCGGGGGGGCCGGAGATACGCAGTATTTT. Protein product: CASSESISGGAGDTQYF.